These 29 T cell receptor beta chains originate from one sample sequenced in a study of early T cells in non-severe SARS-CoV-2 infection. A single record per CDR3 protein comes from TCRdb applying MiXCR to the 5' RACE reads. The sample contains roughly 81,000 distinct CDR3 sequences, 12% of which appear only once. Sequenced material: whole blood. Source of these receptors: an adult who was a healthcare worker with PCR-confirmed SARS-CoV-2 infection or an uninfected control (not recorded which).

This clonotype came up many times. The V gene is TRBV20-1, the J gene TRBJ2-1, with TRBD2 matching 7 bases. There are 10 residues in the CDR3. With V trimmed by 6 bases and J by 8 bases, 1 base remained unmatched. From germline, CDR1 is DFQATT and CDR2 SNEGSKA (reference sequence). This chain's CDR3 is CSASGDEQFF. The CDR3, as DNA: TGCAGTGCAAGCGGGGATGAGCAGTTCTTC.

This rearrangement joins TRBV3-1 to TRBJ1-1; the D gene is possibly TRBD1 (6 bases). The germline gives CDR1 LGHDT, CDR2 YNNKEL (reference sequence). Trimming took 4 bases from V and 5 from J, leaving 14 bases between them. The CDR3 contains 14 residues. This CDR3 reads CASSPILQGTEAFF. The DNA of the CDR3 is TGTGCCAGCAGCCCCATCCTTCAGGGGACTGAAGCTTTCTTT.

At least ten counts were recorded for this clonotype. The rearrangement links TRBV5-6 to TRBJ2-2, with 10 bases matching TRBD2. This CDR3 spans 16 amino acids. The ends lost 4 bases at V and 5 bases at J; junction bases unmatched: 8. The germline V gene encodes CDR1 SGHDT and CDR2 YYEEEE. The CDR3 nucleotides are TGTGCCAGCAGCGGGATCGGACTAGCGGAGACCGGGGAGCTGTTTTTT. Encoded protein: CASSGIGLAETGELFF.

Worth noting for this clonotype: With a much larger clone just one base away, this may be a read error. V gene TRBV4-1 combines with J gene TRBJ2-2, with D possibly being TRBD2 (5 bases). Germline V gene data show CDR1 as MGHRA and CDR2 as YSYEKL. This CDR3 is 15 amino acids long. Written as DNA, the CDR3 is TGCGCCAGCAGCCAAGGATGGGGAGACACCAGGGAGCTGTTTTTT. As protein: CASSQGWGDTRELFF.

A word on this clonotype: A much larger clone is a single base away; this may be a read error. The J gene is TRBJ2-7, the V gene TRBV27, with 8 bases that match TRBD2. Germline V lookup: CDR1 MNHEY, CDR2 SMNVEV (reference sequence). This CDR3 spans 14 amino acids. The CDR3 nucleotides are TGTGCCAACAGTTTTTTTGCGGGGGGCCACGAGCAGTACTTC. Its protein is CANSFFAGGHEQYF.

This clonotype showed up many times. DNA for the CDR3: TGTGCCAGCAGCACCCCGTACCTGAAGTACTTC. Translating gives CASSTPYLKYF. This sequence joins TRBV7-6 and TRBJ2-4; D ambiguous. V was shortened by 5 bases and J by 14 bases, with 13 bases between the two germline ends. The germline V gene encodes CDR1 SGHVS and CDR2 FNYEAQ. The CDR3 length is 11 residues.

There are many counts of this clonotype. The rearrangement joins TRBV28 to TRBJ1-1; 7 bases map to TRBD1. After removal of 6 bases from V and 0 bases from J, the junction contained 7 bases not matched to a gene. The CDR3 runs 15 residues. Germline CDR1 MDHEN, CDR2 SYDVKM. The CDR3 protein is CASSPGGVLNTEAFF. CDR3 bases: TGTGCCAGCAGCCCAGGGGGGGTATTGAACACTGAAGCTTTCTTT.

The table lists this clonotype with many counts. This chain connects TRBV27 to TRBJ2-5; no reliable D call. Trimming took off 8 bases at V and 6 bases at J, with 10 bases between the two ends. The germline gives CDR1 MNHEY, CDR2 SMNVEV (reference sequence). The CDR3 is 11 residues long. The CDR3 coding sequence is TGTGCCAGCGGATACCCAAAGACCCAGTACTTC. Protein: CASGYPKTQYF.

This clonotype was observed at least ten times. This rearrangement joins TRBV3-1 to TRBJ1-1; D uncertain. Germline V gene data show CDR1 as LGHDT and CDR2 as YNNKEL (reference sequence). The CDR3 length is 17 residues. Trimming left V 3 bases short and J 0 bases short, with 17 bases between. The CDR3, as DNA: TGTGCCAGCAGCCACAGGCGCCAGTTCAGTATGAACACTGAAGCTTTCTTT. This codes for CASSHRRQFSMNTEAFF. The whole variable domain, filled in from reference TRBV3-1 and TRBJ1-1, reads DTAVSQTPKYLVTQMGNDKSIKCEQNLGHDTMYWYKQDSKKFLKIMFSYNNKELIINETVPNRFSPKSPDKAHLNLHINSLELGDSAVYFCASSHRRQFSMNTEAFFGQGTRLTVV.

This clonotype appeared a few times. The chain links TRBV28 to TRBJ2-7; D perhaps matches TRBD1 (6 bases). CDR3 length: 14 amino acids. Germline values: CDR1 MDHEN, CDR2 SYDVKM. Trimming pared 3 bases from V and 3 bases from J, leaving 12 bases between. The chain's CDR3 is CASSFLGQSYEQYF. CDR3 nucleotides: TGTGCCAGCAGTTTCCTCGGACAGAGCTACGAGCAGTACTTC.

This clonotype was seen at least ten times. The chain recombines TRBV18 with TRBJ1-1, with D possibly matching TRBD1 (5 bases). Trimming shortened V by 8 bases and J by 8 bases, and 12 bases separated the two germline ends. The CDR3 is made up of 11 amino acids. CDR1 is KGHSH, CDR2 LQKENI, per germline. The CDR3 bases are TGTGCCAGCAGCCCCGGGACGGAAGCTTTCTTT. Translating it yields CASSPGTEAFF.

This clonotype appeared a few times. The chain employs TRBV14 and TRBJ2-3; 9 bases agree with TRBD2. Germline V gene sequence: CDR1 SGHDN, CDR2 FVKESK. The CDR3 has 18 amino acids. The V segment lost 2 bases and the J segment 0 bases; nucleotides outside the gene matches: 9. The DNA for the CDR3 is TGTGCCAGCAGCCAAACCCGGCGACTAGCGGCGAGCACAGATACGCAGTATTTT. This gives the protein CASSQTRRLAASTDTQYF.

This clonotype was observed at least ten times. This chain connects TRBV10-2 to TRBJ2-1; no reliable D call. CDR1 is WSHSY and CDR2 is SAAADI in the germline V gene. This CDR3 has 15 residues. Trimming took off 0 bases at V and 2 bases at J, with 8 bases between the two ends. CDR3 protein: CASSESIQTYNEQFF. For the CDR3, the DNA is TGCGCCAGCAGTGAGTCGATCCAGACCTACAATGAGCAGTTCTTC.

The V and J genes are TRBV7-9 and TRBJ1-3; D unclear. Trimming took 8 bases from V and 4 from J, leaving 12 bases between them. The CDR3 length is 13 residues. Per germline, CDR1 SEHNR and CDR2 FQNEAQ (reference sequence). The CDR3 DNA reads as TGTGCCAGCTCTCCCCGGGCAGGAAACACCATATATTTT. Residues: CASSPRAGNTIYF.

This clonotype was counted many times. The gene calls are TRBV2 and TRBJ2-1, with TRBD1 identical over 8 bases. The CDR3 consists of 16 residues. J lost 6 bases, V lost 4 bases, and 11 bases had no gene match. Germline V gene lookup returns CDR1 SNHLY and CDR2 FYNNEI. The CDR3 loop is CASSGYRPGGRNEQFF. The CDR3 bases are TGTGCCAGCAGTGGTTATCGGCCAGGGGGCCGCAATGAGCAGTTCTTC.

The table lists this clonotype with many counts. The chain couples TRBV20-1 to TRBJ1-1; the match to TRBD1 covers 7 bases. Germline V gene sequence: CDR1 DFQATT, CDR2 SNEGSKA (reference sequence). The CDR3 contains 13 residues. V was clipped by 5 bases and J by 0 bases; unmatched bases: 3. The CDR3 reads CSAGQAMNTEAFF. The CDR3 nucleotides read TGCAGTGCTGGACAGGCAATGAACACTGAAGCTTTCTTT.

The sample holds many counts of this clonotype. The genes are TRBV5-1 and TRBJ2-5, with D possibly being TRBD2 (6 bases). This CDR3 spans 14 amino acids. Trimming shortened V by 5 bases and J by 4 bases, and 15 bases separated the two germline ends. Germline V gives CDR1 SGHRS, CDR2 YFSETQ. Here the CDR3 DNA reads TGCGCCAGCAGAAAAGGGTCGGAGGGAGAGACCCAGTACTTC. Translation: CASRKGSEGETQYF.

This sequence joins TRBV2 and TRBJ2-4; D unclear. The length of the CDR3 is 14 residues. Trimming cost V 1 base and J 0 bases, with 4 bases left between them. CDR1 is SNHLY, CDR2 FYNNEI, per germline. The CDR3 coding sequence is TGTGCCAGCAGTGAAGTGTTAGCCAAAAACATTCAGTACTTC. Its protein is CASSEVLAKNIQYF.

This clonotype ranks as medium-sized. The chain has TRBV7-9 and TRBJ2-5; D is ambiguous. V was trimmed by 7 bases and J by 4 bases, leaving 7 bases between them. Germline V gene data show CDR1 as SEHNR and CDR2 as FQNEAQ (reference sequence). The CDR3 contains 11 residues. Here the CDR3 reads CASTELETQYF. The CDR3 DNA follows: TGTGCCAGCACCGAACTAGAGACCCAGTACTTC.

In its sample, this clonotype was seen many times. This chain connects TRBV29-1 to TRBJ1-1; D may be TRBD1 (5 bases). This CDR3 is 14 amino acids long. Per germline, CDR1 SQVTM and CDR2 ANQGSEA. The ends were cut back, 5 bases at V and 1 base at J, with 14 bases in the middle. In DNA, the CDR3 is TGCAGCGTTTCGGGACGGTTGACGAACACTGAAGCTTTCTTT. Translated, it gives CSVSGRLTNTEAFF.

Ten or more counts support this clonotype. The V call is TRBV6-6, the J call TRBJ1-2; TRBD1 matches at 9 bases. Germline V gives CDR1 MNHNY, CDR2 SVGAGI (reference sequence). The CDR3 has 14 residues. V gave up 6 bases and J gave up 7 bases; unmatched junction bases: 9. CDR3 loop: CASSLGQGMGGYTF. The DNA of the CDR3 is TGTGCCAGCAGCTTGGGACAGGGAATGGGTGGCTACACCTTC.

The rearrangement joins TRBV11-2 to TRBJ2-7; 7 bases align to TRBD2. CDR1 and CDR2 from the germline V gene are SGHAT and FQNNGV. V shed 5 bases and J 3 bases; nucleotides not matched to a gene: 4. The CDR3 sequence is 13 residues long. The CDR3 protein is CASSRGTNYEQYF. Written as DNA, the CDR3 is TGTGCCAGCAGCCGCGGGACTAACTACGAGCAGTACTTC.

The chain is built from TRBV5-1 and TRBJ2-1; 8 bases line up with TRBD1. Trimming removed 4 bases from V and 3 bases from J; junction bases left unmatched: 6. The CDR3 totals 15 residues. CDR1 and CDR2 (germline): SGHRS, YFSETQ. CDR3 sequence: CASSVRQGYYNEQFF. The CDR3 DNA is TGCGCCAGCAGCGTAAGACAGGGGTACTACAATGAGCAGTTCTTC.

The chain uses TRBV2 and TRBJ2-7; no clear D gene. Germline values: CDR1 SNHLY, CDR2 FYNNEI. The CDR3 covers 14 residues. The V end was cut by 7 bases, the J end by 3 bases, with 16 bases between. The CDR3 sequence is CASTGPDWRYEQYF. The CDR3 DNA reads as TGTGCCAGCACCGGGCCCGATTGGCGCTACGAGCAGTACTTC.

J is TRBJ2-2 and V is TRBV3-1; no reliable D call. The CDR3 contains 14 residues. The germline V gene encodes CDR1 LGHDT and CDR2 YNNKEL (reference sequence). Trimming removed 1 base from V and 4 bases from J, with 7 bases in between. CDR3: CASSQVGSTGELFF. In DNA, the CDR3 is TGTGCCAGCAGCCAAGTCGGATCCACCGGGGAGCTGTTTTTT.

This clonotype was observed many times. The CDR3 protein is CASRGGGPGYGYTF. The CDR3 DNA is TGTGCCAGCAGGGGCGGGGGACCGGGCTATGGCTACACCTTC. The chain is built from TRBV27 and TRBJ1-2, with a tentative D call TRBD1 (5 bases). Germline V lookup: CDR1 MNHEY, CDR2 SMNVEV (reference sequence). The CDR3 runs 14 residues. Trimming stripped 6 bases from V and 4 bases from J, with 15 bases between.

CDR3 bases: TGTGCCAGCACCTGGACCCTAAACTATGGCTACACCTTC. Its protein is CASTWTLNYGYTF. The rearrangement uses TRBV12-3 or TRBV12-4 and TRBJ1-2; unclear D gene. V was shortened by 7 bases and J by 2 bases, with 11 bases between the two germline ends. This CDR3 is built from 13 residues.

This clonotype was detected a few times. The germline gene is not matched at one end of the junction; a read error may be the cause. The V call is TRBV28, the J call TRBJ1-6; D unclear. In germline, CDR1 is MDHEN, CDR2 SYDVKM. The CDR3 consists of 15 residues. CDR3 DNA: TGTGCCAGCAGTTTATCTGCCAGCAATAATTCACCCCTCCATTTT. As protein: CASSLSASNNSPLHF. Based on the CDR3 plus reference TRBV28 and TRBJ1-6, the full variable domain is DVKVTQSSRYLVKRTGEKVFLECVQDMDHENMFWYRQDPGLGLRLIYFSYDVKMKEKGDIPEGYSVSREKKERFSLILESASTNQTSMYLCASSLSASNNSPLHFGNGTRLTVT.

This chain's CDR3 is CASSAVGTDTQYF. CDR3 sequence (DNA): TGTGCCAGCAGCGCCGTTGGGACAGATACGCAGTATTTT. V usage is TRBV2 and J usage is TRBJ2-3; D is uncertain. Trimming cost V 6 bases and J 3 bases, with 10 bases left between them. Germline V gives CDR1 SNHLY, CDR2 FYNNEI. This CDR3 contains 13 residues.